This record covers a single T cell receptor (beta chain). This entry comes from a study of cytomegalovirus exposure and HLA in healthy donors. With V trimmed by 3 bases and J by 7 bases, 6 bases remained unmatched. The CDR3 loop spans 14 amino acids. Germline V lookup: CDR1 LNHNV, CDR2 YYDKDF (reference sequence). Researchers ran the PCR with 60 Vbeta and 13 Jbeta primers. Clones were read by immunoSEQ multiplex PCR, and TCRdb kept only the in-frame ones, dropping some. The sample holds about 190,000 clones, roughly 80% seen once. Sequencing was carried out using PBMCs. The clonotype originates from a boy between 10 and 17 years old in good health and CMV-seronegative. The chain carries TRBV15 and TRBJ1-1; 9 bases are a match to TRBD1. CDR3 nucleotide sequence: TGTGCCACCAGCAGGGGGACAGGGCTGGATGAAGCTTTCTTT. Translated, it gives CATSRGTGLDEAFF.